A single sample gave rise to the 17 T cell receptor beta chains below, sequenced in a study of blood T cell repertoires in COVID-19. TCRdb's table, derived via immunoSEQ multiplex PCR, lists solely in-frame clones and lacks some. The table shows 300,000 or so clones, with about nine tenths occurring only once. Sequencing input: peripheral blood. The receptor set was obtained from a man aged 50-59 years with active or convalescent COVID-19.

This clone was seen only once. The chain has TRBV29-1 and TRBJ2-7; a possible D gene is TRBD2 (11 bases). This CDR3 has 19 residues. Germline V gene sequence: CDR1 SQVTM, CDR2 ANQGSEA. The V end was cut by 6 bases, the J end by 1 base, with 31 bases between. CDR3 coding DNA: TGCAGCGTGTTAGACAGGGGGCCTACTAGCGGGAGTAGTTCCTACGAGCAGTACTTC. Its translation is CSVLDRGPTSGSSSYEQYF.

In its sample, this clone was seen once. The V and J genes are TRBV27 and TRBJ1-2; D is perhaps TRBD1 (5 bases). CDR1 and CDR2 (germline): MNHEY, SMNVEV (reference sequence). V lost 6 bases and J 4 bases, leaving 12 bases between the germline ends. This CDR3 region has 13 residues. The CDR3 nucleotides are TGTGCCAGCAGGGGCAGAGACAGCTATGGCTACACCTTC. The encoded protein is CASRGRDSYGYTF.

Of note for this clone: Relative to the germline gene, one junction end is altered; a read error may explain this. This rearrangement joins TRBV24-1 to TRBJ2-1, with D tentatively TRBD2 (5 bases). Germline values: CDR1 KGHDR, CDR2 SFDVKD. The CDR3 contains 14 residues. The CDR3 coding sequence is TGTGCCACCAGTGAGCAGGAGCGGTACAGTGAGCAGTTCTTC. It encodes CATSEQERYSEQFF.

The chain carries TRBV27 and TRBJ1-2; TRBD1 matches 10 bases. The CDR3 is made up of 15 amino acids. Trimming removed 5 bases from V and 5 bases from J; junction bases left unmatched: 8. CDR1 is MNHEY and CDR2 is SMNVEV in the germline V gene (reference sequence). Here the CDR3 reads CASSQGDRGQYGYTF. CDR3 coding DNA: TGTGCCAGCAGTCAAGGGGACAGGGGTCAGTATGGCTACACCTTC.

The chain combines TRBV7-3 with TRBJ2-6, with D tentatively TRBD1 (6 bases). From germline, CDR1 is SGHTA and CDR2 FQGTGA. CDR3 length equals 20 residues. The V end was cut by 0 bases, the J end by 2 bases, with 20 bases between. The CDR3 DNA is TGTGCCAGCAGCTTAACGTCTCCAATTCCAGGGGACCCTGGGGCCAACGTCCTGACTTTC. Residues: CASSLTSPIPGDPGANVLTF.

The CDR3 loop is CASSPGQGAKRFF. The CDR3 coding sequence is TGTGCCAGCAGTCCGGGACAGGGGGCGAAGCGGTTCTTC. The chain uses TRBV3-1 (or the pseudogene TRBV3-2) and TRBJ2-1; 12 bases map to TRBD1. Germline V CDR1 and CDR2: LGHDT, YNNKEL (reference sequence). Unmatched junction bases numbered 9, after V lost 6 bases and J lost 15 bases. This CDR3 comprises 13 residues.

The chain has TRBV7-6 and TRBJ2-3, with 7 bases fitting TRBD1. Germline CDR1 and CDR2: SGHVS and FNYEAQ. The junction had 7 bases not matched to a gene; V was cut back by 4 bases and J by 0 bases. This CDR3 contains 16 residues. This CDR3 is CASSSTGKRSTDTQYF. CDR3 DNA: TGTGCCAGCAGCTCGACAGGGAAAAGGAGCACAGATACGCAGTATTTT.

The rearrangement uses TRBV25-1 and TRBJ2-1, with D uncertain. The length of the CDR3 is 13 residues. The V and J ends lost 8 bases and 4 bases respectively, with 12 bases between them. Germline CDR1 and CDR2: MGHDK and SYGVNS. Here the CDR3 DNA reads TGTGCCAGCCAGGAATTCAGTTACAATGAGCAGTTCTTC. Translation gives CASQEFSYNEQFF.

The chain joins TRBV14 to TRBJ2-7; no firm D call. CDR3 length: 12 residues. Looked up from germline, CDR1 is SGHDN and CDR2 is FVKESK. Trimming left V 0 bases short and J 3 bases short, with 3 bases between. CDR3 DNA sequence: TGTGCCAGCAGCCAAGACCTCTACGAGCAGTACTTC. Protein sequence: CASSQDLYEQYF. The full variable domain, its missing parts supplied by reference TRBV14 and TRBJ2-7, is EAGVTQFPSHSVIEKGQTVTLRCDPISGHDNLYWYRRVMGKEIKFLLHFVKESKQDESGMPNNRFLAERTGGTYSTLKVQPAELEDSGVYFCASSQDLYEQYFGPGTRLTVT.

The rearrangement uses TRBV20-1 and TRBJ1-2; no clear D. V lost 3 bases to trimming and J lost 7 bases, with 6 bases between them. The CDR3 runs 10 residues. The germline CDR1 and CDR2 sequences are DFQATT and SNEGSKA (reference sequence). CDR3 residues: CSASNIGYTF. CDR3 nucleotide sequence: TGCAGTGCTAGTAATATTGGCTACACCTTC.

This CDR3 reads CASRTGQGDEKLFF. CDR3 coding DNA: TGCGCCAGTCGGACCGGACAGGGGGACGAAAAACTGTTTTTT. V and J are TRBV5-1 and TRBJ1-4; 10 nucleotides agree with TRBD1. The CDR3 runs to 14 residues. The V gene end was trimmed by 8 bases and the J gene end by 8 bases; junction bases not matched to a gene: 9. The V gene's germline CDR1 is SGHRS and CDR2 YFSETQ.

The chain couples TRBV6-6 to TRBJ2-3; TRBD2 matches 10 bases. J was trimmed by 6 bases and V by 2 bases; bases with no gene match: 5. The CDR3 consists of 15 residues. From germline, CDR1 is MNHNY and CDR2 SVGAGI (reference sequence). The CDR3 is CASSYQTSGLDTQYF. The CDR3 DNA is TGTGCCAGCAGTTACCAGACTAGCGGGTTGGATACGCAGTATTTT.

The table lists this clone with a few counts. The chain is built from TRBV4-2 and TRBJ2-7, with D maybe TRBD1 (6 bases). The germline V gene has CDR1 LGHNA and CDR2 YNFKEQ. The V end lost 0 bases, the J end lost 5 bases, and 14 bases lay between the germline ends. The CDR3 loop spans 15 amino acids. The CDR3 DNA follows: TGTGCCAGCAGCCAAGAGAAGACACAGGGACACGAGCAGTACTTC. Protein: CASSQEKTQGHEQYF.

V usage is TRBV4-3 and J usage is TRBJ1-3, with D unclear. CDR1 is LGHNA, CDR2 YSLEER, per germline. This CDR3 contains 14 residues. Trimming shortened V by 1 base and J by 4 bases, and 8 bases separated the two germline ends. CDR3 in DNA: TGCGCCAGCAGCCAAGTGGCCAGGGGAAACACCATATATTTT. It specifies CASSQVARGNTIYF.

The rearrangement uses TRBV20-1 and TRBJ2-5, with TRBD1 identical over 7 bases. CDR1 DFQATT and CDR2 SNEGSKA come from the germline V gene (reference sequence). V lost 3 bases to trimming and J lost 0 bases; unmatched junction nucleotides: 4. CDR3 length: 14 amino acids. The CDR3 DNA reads TGCAGTGCTAGTTCGGGACAGTACCAAGAGACCCAGTACTTC. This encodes CSASSGQYQETQYF.

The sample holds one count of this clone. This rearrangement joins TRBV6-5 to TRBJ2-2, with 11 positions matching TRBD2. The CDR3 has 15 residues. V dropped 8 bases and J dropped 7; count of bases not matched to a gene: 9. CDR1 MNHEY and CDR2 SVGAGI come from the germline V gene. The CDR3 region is CASPPASGRNGELFF. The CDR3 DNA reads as TGTGCCAGCCCACCAGCTAGCGGGAGGAACGGGGAGCTGTTTTTT.

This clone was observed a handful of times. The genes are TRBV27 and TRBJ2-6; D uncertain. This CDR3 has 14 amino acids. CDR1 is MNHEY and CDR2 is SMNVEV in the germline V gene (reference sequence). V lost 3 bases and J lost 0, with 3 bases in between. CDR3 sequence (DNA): TGTGCCAGCAGTTTTTACTCTGGGGCCAACGTCCTGACTTTC. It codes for CASSFYSGANVLTF.